This T cell receptor beta chain was retrieved from a study of T-cell reconstitution after alpha-beta-depleted transplantation in children. This clonotype came up many times. Preparing the TCRbeta library involved the use of unique molecular identifiers. Each CDR3 protein is one row after TCRdb ran MiXCR on the PCR reads. This sample has 640,000 or so distinct CDR3 sequences; around 16% occur once, and the top ten carry 1.1%. The CDR3 runs to 14 residues. V lost 5 bases, J lost 10 bases, and 12 bases stayed unmatched. Germline V gene sequence: CDR1 DFQATT, CDR2 SNEGSKA (reference sequence). The sequencing used PBMCs from the stem cell graft donor, collected from the stem cell graft. The V and J genes are TRBV20-1 and TRBJ2-1; TRBD2 aligns across 9 bases. This sequence originates from a human donor who donated a stem cell graft to a child with acute myeloid leukemia. This CDR3 is CSAESGLAGNEQFF. CDR3 in DNA: TGCAGTGCTGAGAGTGGGCTAGCGGGGAACGAGCAGTTCTTC.